Each of the 27 T cell receptor beta chains below was sequenced from the same sample in a study of blood T cell repertoires in COVID-19. TCRdb's table, derived via immunoSEQ multiplex PCR, lists solely in-frame clones and lacks some. The sample contains 60,000 or so clones, approximately 84% of which appear only once. The sequenced material came from peripheral blood. The receptors shown here come from a man between 60 and 75 years old with acute or convalescent COVID-19.

This clone was seen a single time. The V and J genes are TRBV19 and TRBJ2-3; a weak D match, TRBD1 (5 bases). The germline CDR1 and CDR2 sequences are LNHDA and SQIVND (reference sequence). The CDR3 length is 11 residues. V lost 4 bases, J lost 6 bases, and 5 bases lay in between. The CDR3, as DNA: TGTGCCAGTAGTACAGGGGATACGCAGTATTTT. This translates into CASSTGDTQYF.

This chain uses TRBV18 with TRBJ2-5; no reliable D call. Trimming pared 0 bases from V and 2 bases from J, leaving 7 bases between. This CDR3 contains 14 residues. In germline, CDR1 is KGHSH, CDR2 LQKENI. The CDR3 here is CASSPPSIQETQYF. DNA of the CDR3: TGTGCCAGCTCACCACCGAGTATACAAGAGACCCAGTACTTC.

The V and J genes are TRBV7-8 and TRBJ2-5; tentatively, D is TRBD1 (5 bases). V lost 1 base, J lost 1 base, and 7 bases lay in between. This CDR3 spans 14 amino acids. Germline-derived CDR1 and CDR2 are SGHVS and FQNEAQ. The CDR3 nucleotides are TGTGCCAGCAGCTTAGGGGGCAGCCAAGAGACCCAGTACTTC. The encoded protein is CASSLGGSQETQYF.

This chain uses TRBV25-1 with TRBJ1-1; 7 positions match TRBD1. The trim removed 1 base at V and 3 bases at J, leaving 11 bases unmatched. The CDR3 contains 17 residues. Per germline, CDR1 MGHDK and CDR2 SYGVNS. This CDR3 is CASSESWAGGWDTEAFF. For the CDR3, the DNA is TGTGCCAGCAGTGAATCTTGGGCAGGGGGGTGGGACACTGAAGCTTTCTTT.

V and J are TRBV13 and TRBJ2-3; 16 bases are a match to TRBD2. Germline CDR1 is PRHDT and CDR2 is FYEKMQ (reference sequence). The CDR3 runs to 18 residues. V gave up 5 bases and J gave up 4 bases; unmatched junction bases: 9. CDR3 sequence: CASSPGLAGGSSADTQYF. The CDR3 bases are TGTGCCAGCAGCCCGGGACTAGCGGGGGGGAGTTCAGCAGATACGCAGTATTTT.

V is TRBV19 and J is TRBJ2-4; 13 nucleotides line up with TRBD2. This CDR3 spans 18 amino acids. After removal of 3 bases from V and 5 bases from J, the junction contained 10 bases not matched to a gene. CDR1 is LNHDA, CDR2 SQIVND, per germline (reference sequence). In DNA form, the CDR3 reads TGTGCCAGTAGTATTCTAGGACTAGCGGGGGCTCCTGAAAACATTCAGTACTTC. The encoded protein is CASSILGLAGAPENIQYF.

The chain uses TRBV10-3 and TRBJ2-7; 10 nucleotides align to TRBD1. CDR1 is ENHRY and CDR2 is SYGVKD in the germline V gene. With 10 bases clipped from V and 3 bases from J, the junction kept 9 bases outside the gene matches. The CDR3 is 14 residues long. The CDR3 DNA reads as TGTGCCACAGTGGAAGGACAGGGGGGCTACGAGCAGTACTTC. Protein sequence: CATVEGQGGYEQYF.

The CDR3 reads CASSLLASKSTGELFF. CDR3 DNA sequence: TGCGCCAGCAGCTTGCTAGCCAGCAAGAGCACCGGGGAGCTGTTTTTT. The rearrangement links TRBV5-1 to TRBJ2-2, with D tentatively TRBD2 (5 bases). This CDR3 is built from 16 residues. V was shortened by 1 base and J by 4 bases, with 14 bases between the two germline ends. Germline V lookup: CDR1 SGHRS, CDR2 YFSETQ.

The rearrangement links TRBV6-5 to TRBJ1-5; possible D gene TRBD1, 5 bases. CDR3 length: 13 amino acids. Germline values: CDR1 MNHEY, CDR2 SVGAGI. Trimming pared 6 bases from V and 1 base from J, leaving 7 bases between. CDR3 residues: CASRDTSNQPQHF. The CDR3 DNA sequence: TGTGCCAGCAGGGACACCAGCAATCAGCCCCAGCATTTT.

The J gene is TRBJ1-2, the V gene TRBV5-4; 9 nucleotides align to TRBD1. The CDR3 extends over 15 amino acids. The germline CDR1 and CDR2 sequences are SGHNT and YYREEE (reference sequence). V shed 3 bases and J 2 bases; nucleotides not matched to a gene: 5. CDR3 nucleotides: TGTGCCAGCAGCTACCGACAGGGGGGAAACTATGGCTACACCTTC. This encodes CASSYRQGGNYGYTF. Looking up the rest from reference TRBV5-4 and TRBJ1-2 gives the full variable domain: ETGVTQSPTHLIKTRGQQVTLRCSSQSGHNTVSWYQQALGQGPQFIFQYYREEENGRGNFPPRFSGLQFPNYSSELNVNALELDDSALYLCASSYRQGGNYGYTFGSGTRLTVV.

The rearrangement joins TRBV9 to TRBJ2-6, with TRBD2 matching over 7 bases. Unmatched junction bases numbered 7, after V lost 5 bases and J lost 2 bases. The length of the CDR3 is 16 residues. In germline, CDR1 is SGDLS, CDR2 YYNGEE. The CDR3 region has the DNA TGTGCCAGCAGTCGTAGGGCGGGGGCTGGGGCCAACGTCCTGACTTTC. Residues: CASSRRAGAGANVLTF.

This clone was picked up a small number of times. This rearrangement joins TRBV5-1 to TRBJ2-2; no clear D. The CDR3 has 20 residues. Trimming left V 0 bases short and J 0 bases short, with 21 bases between. Germline V gene sequence: CDR1 SGHRS, CDR2 YFSETQ. CDR3 sequence reads: CASSLGILALVRSNTGELFF. DNA of the CDR3: TGCGCCAGCAGCTTGGGAATTTTAGCCTTAGTTCGGTCGAACACCGGGGAGCTGTTTTTT. The full variable domain, in which reference TRBV5-1 and TRBJ2-2 provide the parts outside the CDR3, is KAGVTQTPRYLIKTRGQQVTLSCSPISGHRSVSWYQQTPGQGLQFLFEYFSETQRNKGNFPGRFSGRQFSNSRSEMNVSTLELGDSALYLCASSLGILALVRSNTGELFFGEGSRLTVL.

This chain links TRBV18 with TRBJ1-1; TRBD1 aligns across 10 bases. CDR3 length: 16 amino acids. Germline trimming cut 3 bases from V and 4 bases from J; bases unmatched to any gene: 8. Germline V CDR1 and CDR2: KGHSH, LQKENI. The CDR3 region has the DNA TGTGCCAGCTCACCGGGACAGGGGATAAAGAGCACTGAAGCTTTCTTT. It specifies CASSPGQGIKSTEAFF.

The rearrangement links TRBV27 to TRBJ1-1; 7 nucleotides line up with TRBD1. With 7 bases clipped from V and 3 bases from J, the junction kept 5 bases outside the gene matches. Germline V gene data show CDR1 as MNHEY and CDR2 as SMNVEV (reference sequence). The length of the CDR3 is 13 residues. The CDR3 here is CASTRTGDTEAFF. The CDR3 coding sequence is TGTGCCAGCACCCGTACAGGGGACACTGAAGCTTTCTTT.

The V and J genes are TRBV5-1 and TRBJ2-2; TRBD1 agrees at 7 bases. Germline V CDR1 and CDR2: SGHRS, YFSETQ. The CDR3 has 16 amino acids. V dropped 0 bases and J dropped 6; count of bases not matched to a gene: 8. CDR3 amino acids: CASSLALATGSGELFF. The CDR3 DNA is TGCGCCAGCAGCTTGGCCTTGGCGACAGGGTCCGGGGAGCTGTTTTTT. Complete variable domain (other parts from reference TRBV5-1 and TRBJ2-2): KAGVTQTPRYLIKTRGQQVTLSCSPISGHRSVSWYQQTPGQGLQFLFEYFSETQRNKGNFPGRFSGRQFSNSRSEMNVSTLELGDSALYLCASSLALATGSGELFFGEGSRLTVL.

There are a few counts of this clone. The chain employs TRBV7-3 and TRBJ1-2; 8 nucleotides line up with TRBD1. The CDR3 runs 13 residues. V dropped 6 bases and J dropped 8; count of bases not matched to a gene: 8. Germline CDR1 and CDR2: SGHTA and FQGTGA. The CDR3 region has the DNA TGTGCCAGCAGTTCGGACAGGGCCTACGGCTACACCTTC. Residues: CASSSDRAYGYTF. The complete variable domain, with remaining parts taken from reference TRBV7-3 and TRBJ1-2, reads GAGVSQTPSNKVTEKGKYVELRCDPISGHTALYWYRQSLGQGPEFLIYFQGTGAADDSGLPNDRFFAVRPEGSVSTLKIQRTERGDSAVYLCASSSDRAYGYTFGSGTRLTVV.

The chain couples TRBV24-1 to TRBJ2-3; D is possibly TRBD2 (6 bases). Germline CDR1 KGHDR, CDR2 SFDVKD. This CDR3 comprises 15 residues. V lost 3 bases, J lost 5 bases, and 14 bases lay in between. The CDR3: CATSDPGLSKDTQYF. In DNA form, the CDR3 reads TGTGCCACCAGTGATCCGGGACTCTCGAAAGATACGCAGTATTTT.

The chain joins TRBV6-5 to TRBJ2-7; the D is unclear. V was pared by 0 bases and J by 2 bases, with 5 bases between. Germline-derived CDR1 and CDR2 are MNHEY and SVGAGI. The CDR3 extends over 13 amino acids. The CDR3 sequence is CASSYSVTYEQYF. CDR3 coding DNA: TGTGCCAGCAGTTACTCCGTAACCTACGAGCAGTACTTC.

V gene TRBV6-1 combines with J gene TRBJ2-7, with 10 bases that match TRBD1. Trimming took 0 bases from V and 4 from J; bases not matched to a gene: 6. This CDR3 spans 16 amino acids. The germline V gene has CDR1 MNHNS and CDR2 SASEGT. The CDR3 spells CASSEAWGTGVYEQYF. The CDR3 DNA reads as TGTGCCAGCAGTGAAGCTTGGGGGACAGGGGTATACGAGCAGTACTTC.

V and J are TRBV7-8 and TRBJ1-6; D is unresolved. V was shortened by 5 bases and J by 9 bases, with 11 bases between the two germline ends. This CDR3 contains 13 residues. Germline V CDR1 and CDR2: SGHVS, FQNEAQ. CDR3 nucleotides: TGTGCCAGCAGCCCAACTCGGGGTTCACCCCTCCACTTT. It translates to CASSPTRGSPLHF.

The chain uses TRBV10-2 and TRBJ2-3; 9 nucleotides line up with TRBD2. Losses at the gene ends were 8 bases for V and 3 bases for J; bases not matched to a gene: 6. The CDR3 is 14 residues long. CDR1 is WSHSY, CDR2 SAAADI, per germline. The CDR3 sequence: CASRAAGGTDTQYF. CDR3 nucleotide sequence: TGCGCCAGCCGGGCAGCGGGGGGAACAGATACGCAGTATTTT.

This clone has at least ten counts. The V and J genes are TRBV6-5 and TRBJ1-2, with D possibly TRBD1 on 5 matching bases. This CDR3 spans 13 amino acids. Germline CDR1 is MNHEY and CDR2 is SVGAGI. The germline V and J ends were trimmed by 4 bases and 14 bases, with 20 bases remaining between them. The CDR3 DNA is TGTGCCAGCAGTTGGGACTCCGGGACCGAACTTACCTTC. Translated, it gives CASSWDSGTELTF.

The chain couples TRBV25-1 to TRBJ2-3; TRBD1 is a possible D gene (6 bases). The CDR3 loop spans 16 amino acids. V was clipped by 6 bases and J by 5 bases, with 21 bases between them. The germline gives CDR1 MGHDK, CDR2 SYGVNS. CDR3 nucleotide sequence: TGTGCCAGCAGCCCGGGTAGGGGGTCGTCAGTAGATACGCAGTATTTT. Protein product: CASSPGRGSSVDTQYF.

The CDR3 spells CASCQEPSSIDEQFF. The CDR3 DNA is TGCGCCAGCTGTCAGGAGCCTAGCTCTATCGATGAGCAGTTCTTC. The chain has TRBV5-1 and TRBJ2-1, with a possible D match to TRBD2 (5 bases). This CDR3 has 15 residues. Trimming shortened V by 7 bases and J by 8 bases, and 22 bases separated the two germline ends. Germline V gene data show CDR1 as SGHRS and CDR2 as YFSETQ.

The CDR3 DNA sequence: TGCGCCAGCAGCCGCGGGAGAGTTTCGGGCACAGATACGCAGTATTTT. Translation gives CASSRGRVSGTDTQYF. The chain recombines TRBV4-1 with TRBJ2-3; 7 bases are a match to TRBD2. This CDR3 region has 16 residues. V shed 4 bases, J shed 1 base, and the junction held 8 bases outside the gene matches. The germline gives CDR1 MGHRA, CDR2 YSYEKL.

This clone was detected only a few times. Written as DNA, the CDR3 is TGTGCCAGTACCCAGGTTGGGGGGAATCAGCCCCAGCATTTT. Encoded protein: CASTQVGGNQPQHF. The chain is built from TRBV19 and TRBJ1-5; D possibly corresponds to TRBD1 (5 bases). The V gene's germline CDR1 is LNHDA and CDR2 SQIVND (reference sequence). V gave up 7 bases and J gave up 4 bases, with 14 bases separating them. CDR3 length equals 14 residues.

CDR3 sequence (DNA): TGTGCCACCAGTGGGCCCACAGGGGAATATAATTCACCCCTCCACTTT. Amino acid sequence: CATSGPTGEYNSPLHF. The chain links TRBV24-1 to TRBJ1-6; 7 positions agree with TRBD1. From germline, CDR1 is KGHDR and CDR2 SFDVKD. V trimming: 5 bases; J trimming: 4 bases; junction bases outside the gene matches: 7. The CDR3 is 16 residues long.